The present entry profiles one TCR beta chain with its context. This clonotype was observed many times. Its antigen specificity is not known. Base qualities are not recorded, but no much larger clone differs from it by a single base. This sample stems from a study of T cells in Graves' hyperthyroidism and ophthalmopathy (dated by TCRdb to the late 2010s). With regard to the full study: Peripheral blood was sampled at the time of initial diagnosis, prior to any treatment. The paper reports TCR Vbeta CDR3 sequencing of more than 120 peripheral blood samples: approximately 43 ophthalmopathy, roughly 80 hyperthyroidism and 17 progressor patients. Whether ophthalmopathy could be predicted prospectively was tested in an independent validation cohort made up of 18 to 20 hyperthyroidism patients plus 17 patients who later progressed to ophthalmopathy. Thyroid tissue and blood T-cell repertoires from six Graves' hyperthyroidism patients were also compared in the study. The 100 discovery patients were randomly split 7:3 into training and test sets. To identify distinguishing TCR V-J signatures, a discovery cohort of about 95 patients was used, comprising 43 with Graves' ophthalmopathy and around 57 with stable Graves' hyperthyroidism. After sampling, hyperthyroidism patients received methimazole starting at 30 mg daily, and ophthalmopathy patients received high-dose intravenous methylprednisolone.

Beyond this particular receptor, the publication reports: No statistical method was used to fix the sample size in advance, and group allocation was not hidden from the investigators. In validation, the model predicted progression to ophthalmopathy with approximately 69% sensitivity and 72% to 75% specificity, a median of 6.5 months before onset. Most expanded thyroid clonotypes (frequency above 0.001) were also found in blood, which suggests that blood repertoires may mirror thyroid immune responses. Ophthalmopathy was separated from stable hyperthyroidism by a 13 V-J signature model, with 85% to 90% sensitivity and roughly 81% specificity obtained in cross-validation and 80%/75% obtained in testing.

Moderately to severely active disease, a Clinical Activity Score of at least 3, a NOSPECS grade of at least 4, and a duration under 3 months were present in ophthalmopathy patients. Exclusion was applied to patients with uncontrolled infections, other autoimmune diseases, pregnancy or lactation. Diagnoses were based on clinical symptoms, serum thyroxine and TRAb, thyroid ultrasound and orbital computed tomography. Ficoll-Paque density gradient centrifugation was used to isolate PBMCs from around 10 ml of fresh peripheral blood. Total RNA was extracted with Trizol reagent, and quality was checked on an Agilent 2100 Bioanalyzer. The TCR beta CDR3 regions were amplified from RNA transcripts. The first round of RT-PCR for the TCR CDR3 was performed with the HTBI primer set and the Qiagen OneStep RT-PCR kit. A second multiplex PCR round built the libraries, followed by size selection and purification. Libraries were sequenced paired-end with 100 bp reads on an Illumina HiSeq2000. In the source study's methods: Raw data were processed with SOAPnuke, discarding reads with adapters, uncalled bases, mean Phred below 15, or no exact constant-primer or identifier match. High-quality paired reads were merged with COPE v1.2.5, and unique nucleotide sequences were defined as clonotypes. MiTCR v1.1 was used to align clonotypes to the IMGT TRBV, TRBD and TRBJ reference segments. The analysis included only V-J combinations with a frequency above 0.0001, which together covered more than 99% of the repertoires. The TCS score was defined as F50 (clonal expansion) divided by E x V (chaos), with BLOSUM62-based TCRdist calculated between CDR3 peptides within each V-J. Welch's t-statistics and random forest reduced 500 to 550 V-J features to about 12, which were used in a naive Bayes classifier (R e1071). Using fastp trimming at Q25 and MiXCR clonotype assembly, TCRdb reanalyzed the public sequencing data and kept in-frame beta chains. Records with the same CDR3 protein are collapsed into one entry carrying the most frequent genes and DNA. The V and J calls here are based on TCRdb, not the publication. The sample profile shows roughly 500,000 distinct CDR3 sequences; roughly 22% of them were found once. The ten largest clones capture roughly 49% of the sample.

The CDR3, cysteine through phenylalanine, is 14 amino acids long. Of the read, only the CDR3 DNA is kept; its 42 bases are in frame from base 1. The germline V gene gives CDR1 as SNHLY and CDR2 as FYNNEI. Trimming removed 6 bases from V and 4 bases from J, leaving 14 bases between the germline ends. This clonotype was obtained from a woman between 65 and 79 years old with Graves' ophthalmopathy. Recombination linked TRBV2 to TRBJ2-3; the D segment could be TRBD1, given 5 matching bases. What was sequenced was blood. The DNA reads as follows: TGTGCCAGCAGGGACACCTCGGGCCCAGATACGCAGTATTTT. It is translated as CASRDTSGPDTQYF.